This T cell receptor (beta chain) was captured by sequencing in a study of T cells in Graves' hyperthyroidism and ophthalmopathy. Researchers took RNA transcripts and amplified the TCR beta CDR3 regions from them. First-round RT-PCR with HTBI primers amplified the TCR CDR3 region. TCRdb passed the multiplex PCR reads through MiXCR, listing each CDR3 protein once. The repertoire holds 640,000 or so distinct CDR3 sequences, with 14% to 15% as singletons. The CDR3 sequence is 15 residues long. Germline loops: CDR1 MGHRA, CDR2 YSYEKL. The J segment lost 3 bases and the V segment lost 0 bases, leaving 3 bases of the junction unmatched. As regards this clonotype: Its matching antigen is unknown.

Study-level results: Ophthalmopathy stood apart from stable hyperthyroidism in a 13 V-J model. Ophthalmopathy got predicted by the model a median about 6.5 months before its onset. Most expanded thyroid clonotypes above 0.001 also appeared in blood.

This sequence originates from a woman aged 40 to 50 with Graves' ophthalmopathy. V and J are TRBV4-1 and TRBJ2-7; 9 nucleotides align to TRBD1. Sample: blood. The CDR3 here is CASSQDRGQGYEQYF. The DNA for the CDR3 is TGCGCCAGCAGCCAAGATAGGGGACAGGGCTACGAGCAGTACTTC.